This T cell receptor beta chain was profiled in a study of identical twins. Healthy Caucasians alone served as donors. V lost 5 bases and J lost 8, with 15 bases in between. This CDR3 region has 13 residues. From germline, CDR1 is SGHTA and CDR2 FQGTGA. Study outcomes and limitations: Interpretation of the results relied on cross-sectional statistical analysis and not on following the same donors. Zero-insertion analyses might be partly confounded by invariant T cells like MAIT and iNKT.

Unique molecular identifiers were present on cDNA, and template switching added a universal primer site. TCRdb ran MiXCR on the 5' RACE reads and lists one entry per CDR3 protein. The sample includes about 720,000 distinct CDR3 sequences, 8.5% to 9% of them seen just once. This clonotype came up many times. Its cognate antigen is unknown. A further study also used this sample, focusing on yellow fever vaccine responses in identical twins.

J is TRBJ1-1 and V is TRBV7-3; D is possibly TRBD1 (5 bases). The receptor was derived from a young woman in good health. Material for sequencing was PBMCs. The CDR3 protein is CASSDDSRREAFF. For the CDR3, the DNA is TGTGCCAGCAGCGACGACAGTAGAAGGGAAGCTTTCTTT.